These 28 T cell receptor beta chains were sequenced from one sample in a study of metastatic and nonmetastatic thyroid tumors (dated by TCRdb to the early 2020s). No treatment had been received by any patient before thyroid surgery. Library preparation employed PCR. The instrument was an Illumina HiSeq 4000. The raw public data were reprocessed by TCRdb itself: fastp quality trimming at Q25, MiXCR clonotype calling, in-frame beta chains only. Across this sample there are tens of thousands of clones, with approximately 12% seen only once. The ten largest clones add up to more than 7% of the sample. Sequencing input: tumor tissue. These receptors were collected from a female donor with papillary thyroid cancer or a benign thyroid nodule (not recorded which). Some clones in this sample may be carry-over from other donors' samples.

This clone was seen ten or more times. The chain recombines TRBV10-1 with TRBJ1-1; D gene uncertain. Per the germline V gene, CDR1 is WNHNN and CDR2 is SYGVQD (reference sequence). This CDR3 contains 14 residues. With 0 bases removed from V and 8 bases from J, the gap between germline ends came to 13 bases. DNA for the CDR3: TGCGCCAGCAGTGAGTCGACTCAGGCCCTGGAAGCTTTCTTT. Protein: CASSESTQALEAFF.

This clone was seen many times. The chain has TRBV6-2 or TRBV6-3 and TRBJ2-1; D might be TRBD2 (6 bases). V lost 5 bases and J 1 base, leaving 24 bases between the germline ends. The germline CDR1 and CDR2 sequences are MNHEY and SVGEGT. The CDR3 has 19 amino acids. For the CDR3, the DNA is TGTGCCAGCAGTACCGATACCAGTCCGGGACTTCATTCCTACAATGAGCAGTTCTTC. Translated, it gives CASSTDTSPGLHSYNEQFF.

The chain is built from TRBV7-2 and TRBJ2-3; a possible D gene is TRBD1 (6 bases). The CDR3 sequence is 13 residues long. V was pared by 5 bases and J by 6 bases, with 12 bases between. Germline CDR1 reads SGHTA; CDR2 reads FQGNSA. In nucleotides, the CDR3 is TGTGCCAGCAGCCCCTACAGGGTCGATACGCAGTATTTT. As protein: CASSPYRVDTQYF.

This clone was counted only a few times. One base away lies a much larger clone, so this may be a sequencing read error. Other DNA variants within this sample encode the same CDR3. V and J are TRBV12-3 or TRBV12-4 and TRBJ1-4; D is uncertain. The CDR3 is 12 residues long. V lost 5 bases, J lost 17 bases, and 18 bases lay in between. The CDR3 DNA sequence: TGTGCCAGCAGTCTCAGAGGAGGAGGACTTTTTTTT. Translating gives CASSLRGGGLFF.

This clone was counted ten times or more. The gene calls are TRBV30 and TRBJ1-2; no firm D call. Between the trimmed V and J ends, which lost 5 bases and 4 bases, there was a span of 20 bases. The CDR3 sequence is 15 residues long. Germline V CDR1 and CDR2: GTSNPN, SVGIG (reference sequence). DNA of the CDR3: TGTGCCTGGGCTCGGTCGAGGGCGGGTGGCTATGGCTACACCTTC. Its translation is CAWARSRAGGYGYTF.

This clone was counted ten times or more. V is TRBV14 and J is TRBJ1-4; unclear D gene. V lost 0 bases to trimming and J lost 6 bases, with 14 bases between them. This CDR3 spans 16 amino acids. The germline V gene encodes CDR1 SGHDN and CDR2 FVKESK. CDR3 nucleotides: TGTGCCAGCAGCCAAGATTCAGGTTTTAGCGATGAAAAACTGTTTTTT. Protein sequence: CASSQDSGFSDEKLFF.

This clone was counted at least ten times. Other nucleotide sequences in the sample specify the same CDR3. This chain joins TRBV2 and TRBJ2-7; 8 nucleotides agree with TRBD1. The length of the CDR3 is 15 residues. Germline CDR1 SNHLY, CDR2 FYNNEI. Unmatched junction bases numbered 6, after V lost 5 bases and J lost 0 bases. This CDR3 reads CASSRDRSFSYEQYF. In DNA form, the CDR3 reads TGTGCCAGCAGTAGGGACAGGTCCTTCTCCTACGAGCAGTACTTC.

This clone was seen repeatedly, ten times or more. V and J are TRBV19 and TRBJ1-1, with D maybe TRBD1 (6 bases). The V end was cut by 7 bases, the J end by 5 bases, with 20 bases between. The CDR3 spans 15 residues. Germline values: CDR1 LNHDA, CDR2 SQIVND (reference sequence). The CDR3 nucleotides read TGTGCCAGTACCGGGAGGAATAGGGGGAGGACTGAAGCTTTCTTT. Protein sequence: CASTGRNRGRTEAFF.

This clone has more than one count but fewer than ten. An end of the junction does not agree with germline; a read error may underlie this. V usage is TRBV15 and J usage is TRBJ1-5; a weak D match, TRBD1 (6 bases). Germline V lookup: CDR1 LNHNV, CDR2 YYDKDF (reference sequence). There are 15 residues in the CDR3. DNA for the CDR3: TGTGCCACCAGCAGAGGAGGGGGTGGTGGACAGCCCCATCATTTT. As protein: CATSRGGGGGQPHHF.

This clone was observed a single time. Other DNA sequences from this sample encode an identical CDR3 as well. The CDR3 DNA reads TGTGCCAGCAGCTTGGGGTTCGGCAGCCCTGAAGCTTTCTTT. Its translation: CASSLGFGSPEAFF. The gene calls are TRBV5-4 and TRBJ1-1; the D is unclear. This CDR3 comprises 14 residues. Germline CDR1 is SGHNT and CDR2 is YYREEE (reference sequence). V was trimmed by 0 bases and J by 6 bases, leaving 12 bases between them.

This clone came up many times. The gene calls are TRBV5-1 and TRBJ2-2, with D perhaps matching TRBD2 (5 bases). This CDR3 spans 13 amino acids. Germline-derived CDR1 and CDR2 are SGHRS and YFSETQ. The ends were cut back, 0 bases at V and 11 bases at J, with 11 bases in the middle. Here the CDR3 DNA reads TGCGCCAGCAGCTTGGAAAGCGGTCGAGAGCTGTTTTTT. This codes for CASSLESGRELFF.

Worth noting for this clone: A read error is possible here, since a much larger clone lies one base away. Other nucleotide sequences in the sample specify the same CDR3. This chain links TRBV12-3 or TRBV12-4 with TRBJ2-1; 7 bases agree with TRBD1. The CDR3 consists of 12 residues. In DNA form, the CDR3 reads TGCGCCAGCAGCCTACCCAGGGGGGAGCAGTTCTTC. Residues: CASSLPRGEQFF.

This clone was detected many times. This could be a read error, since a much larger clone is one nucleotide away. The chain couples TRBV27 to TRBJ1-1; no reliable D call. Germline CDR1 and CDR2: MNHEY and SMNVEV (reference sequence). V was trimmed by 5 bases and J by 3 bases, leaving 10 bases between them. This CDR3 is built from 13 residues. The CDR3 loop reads CASSRKTHTEAFF. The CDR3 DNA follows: TGTGCCAGCAGTAGGAAGACCCACACTGAAGCTTTCTTT.

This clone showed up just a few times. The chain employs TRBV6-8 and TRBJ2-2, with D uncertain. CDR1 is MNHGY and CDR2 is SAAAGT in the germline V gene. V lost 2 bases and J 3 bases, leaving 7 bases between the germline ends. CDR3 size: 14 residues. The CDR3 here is CASSYEGYTGELFF. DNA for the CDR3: TGTGCCAGCAGTTACGAAGGTTACACCGGGGAGCTGTTTTTT.

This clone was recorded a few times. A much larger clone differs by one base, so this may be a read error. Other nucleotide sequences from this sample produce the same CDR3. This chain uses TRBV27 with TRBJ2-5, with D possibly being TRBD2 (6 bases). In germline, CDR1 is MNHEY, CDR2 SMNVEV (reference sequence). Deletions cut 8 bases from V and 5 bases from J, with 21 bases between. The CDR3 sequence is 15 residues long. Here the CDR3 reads CASRKGGTPEETQYF. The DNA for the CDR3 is TGTGCCAGCCGAAAAGGTGGGACTCCTGAGGAGACCCAGTACTTC.

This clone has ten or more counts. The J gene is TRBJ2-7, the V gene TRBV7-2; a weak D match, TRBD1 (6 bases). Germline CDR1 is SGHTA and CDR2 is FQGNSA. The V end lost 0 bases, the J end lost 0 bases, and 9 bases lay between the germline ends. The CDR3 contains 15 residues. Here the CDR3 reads CASSLALQGSYEQYF. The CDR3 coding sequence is TGTGCCAGCAGCTTAGCCCTACAGGGCTCCTACGAGCAGTACTTC. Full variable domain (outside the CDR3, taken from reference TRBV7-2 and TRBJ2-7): GAGVSQSPSNKVTEKGKDVELRCDPISGHTALYWYRQSLGQGLEFLIYFQGNSAPDKSGLPSDRFSAERTGGSVSTLTIQRTQQEDSAVYLCASSLALQGSYEQYFGPGTRLTVT.

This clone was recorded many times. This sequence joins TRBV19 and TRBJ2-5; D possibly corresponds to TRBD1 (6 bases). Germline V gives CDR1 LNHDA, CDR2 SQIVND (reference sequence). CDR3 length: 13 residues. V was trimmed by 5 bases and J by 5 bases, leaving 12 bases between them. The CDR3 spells CASSLGTLETQYF. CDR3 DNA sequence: TGTGCCAGTAGTCTCGGGACACTTGAGACCCAGTACTTC.

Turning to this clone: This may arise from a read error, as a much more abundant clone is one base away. The CDR3 coding sequence is TGTGCCAGTTTCGTTTTGGGAAAGAGAACTGGAGCTTTCTTT. This translates into CASFVLGKRTGAFF. V and J are TRBV6-1 and TRBJ1-1; D ambiguous. Germline CDR1 and CDR2: MNHNS and SASEGT. The CDR3 runs to 14 residues.

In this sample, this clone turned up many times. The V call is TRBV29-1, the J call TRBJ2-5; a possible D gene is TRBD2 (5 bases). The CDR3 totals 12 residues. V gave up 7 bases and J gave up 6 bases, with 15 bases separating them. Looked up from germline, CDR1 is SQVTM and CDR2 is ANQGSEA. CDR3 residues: CSGGWSGKTQYF. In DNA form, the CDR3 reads TGCAGCGGGGGTTGGTCCGGGAAGACCCAGTACTTC.

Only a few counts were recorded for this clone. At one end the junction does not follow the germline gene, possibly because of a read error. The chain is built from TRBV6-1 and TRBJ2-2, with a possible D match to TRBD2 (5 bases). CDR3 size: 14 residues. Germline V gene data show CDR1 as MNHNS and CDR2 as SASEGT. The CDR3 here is CAISEDVDPGDLFF. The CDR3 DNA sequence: TGTGCCATCAGTGAAGATGTAGACCCCGGGGATCTGTTTTTT.

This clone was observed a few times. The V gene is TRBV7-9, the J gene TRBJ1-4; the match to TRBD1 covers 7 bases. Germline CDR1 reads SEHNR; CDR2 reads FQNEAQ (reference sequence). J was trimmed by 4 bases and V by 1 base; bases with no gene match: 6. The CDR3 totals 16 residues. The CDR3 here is CASSLDGGGFNEKLFF. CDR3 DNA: TGTGCCAGCAGCTTAGATGGAGGGGGCTTTAATGAAAAACTGTTTTTT. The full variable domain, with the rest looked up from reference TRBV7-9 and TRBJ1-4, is DTGVSQNPRHKITKRGQNVTFRCDPISEHNRLYWYRQTLGQGPEFLTYFQNEAQLEKSRLLSDRFSAERPKGSFSTLEIQRTEQGDSAMYLCASSLDGGGFNEKLFFGSGTQLSVL.

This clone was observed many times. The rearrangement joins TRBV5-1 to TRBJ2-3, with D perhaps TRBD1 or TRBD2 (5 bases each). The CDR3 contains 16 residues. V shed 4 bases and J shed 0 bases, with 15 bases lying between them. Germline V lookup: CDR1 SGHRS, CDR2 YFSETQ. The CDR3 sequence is CASSPTPGASTDTQYF. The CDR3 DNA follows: TGCGCCAGCAGCCCCACTCCCGGGGCTAGCACAGATACGCAGTATTTT.

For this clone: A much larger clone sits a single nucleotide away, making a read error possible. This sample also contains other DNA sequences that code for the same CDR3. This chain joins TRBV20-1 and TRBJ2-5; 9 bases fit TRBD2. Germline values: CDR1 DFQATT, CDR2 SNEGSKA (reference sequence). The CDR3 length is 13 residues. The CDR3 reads CSATREGLETQYF. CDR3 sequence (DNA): TGCAGTGCTACGCGGGAGGGCCTCGAGACACAGTACTTC.

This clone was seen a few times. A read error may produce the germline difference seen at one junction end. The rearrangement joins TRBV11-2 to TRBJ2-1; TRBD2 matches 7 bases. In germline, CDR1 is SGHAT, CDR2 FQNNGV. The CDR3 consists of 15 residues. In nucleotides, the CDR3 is TGTGCCAGCAGCTTAGTAGGGACTATCGGAAATGGGCAGTTCTTC. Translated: CASSLVGTIGNGQFF.

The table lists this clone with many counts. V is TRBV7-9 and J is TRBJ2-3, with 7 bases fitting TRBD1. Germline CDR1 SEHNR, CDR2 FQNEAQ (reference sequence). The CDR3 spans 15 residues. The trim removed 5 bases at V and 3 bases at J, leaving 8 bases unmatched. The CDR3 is CASSTYRGQTDTQYF. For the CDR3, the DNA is TGTGCCAGCAGCACCTACAGGGGTCAGACAGATACGCAGTATTTT.

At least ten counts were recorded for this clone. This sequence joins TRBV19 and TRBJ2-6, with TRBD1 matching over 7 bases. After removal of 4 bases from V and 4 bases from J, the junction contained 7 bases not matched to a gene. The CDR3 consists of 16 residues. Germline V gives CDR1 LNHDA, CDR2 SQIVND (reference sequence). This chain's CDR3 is CASSTGQALGANVLTF. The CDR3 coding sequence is TGTGCCAGTAGTACAGGACAGGCCTTGGGGGCCAACGTCCTGACTTTC.

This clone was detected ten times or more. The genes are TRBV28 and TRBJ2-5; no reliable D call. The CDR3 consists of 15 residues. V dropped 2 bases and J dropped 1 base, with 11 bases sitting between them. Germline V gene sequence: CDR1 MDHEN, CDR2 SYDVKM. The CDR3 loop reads CASSLGQNLQETQYF. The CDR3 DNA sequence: TGTGCCAGCAGTTTAGGCCAGAACCTCCAAGAGACCCAGTACTTC.

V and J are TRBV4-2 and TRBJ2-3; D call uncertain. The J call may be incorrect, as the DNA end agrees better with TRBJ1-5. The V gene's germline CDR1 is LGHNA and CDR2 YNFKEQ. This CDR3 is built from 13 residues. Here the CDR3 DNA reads TGTGCCAGCCCCCGGGGTAGCACAGATACGCAGCATTTT. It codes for CASPRGSTDTQHF.